The 31 T cell receptor beta chains below come from one sample, sequenced in a study of CD4 T cells in relation to SARS-CoV-2 and coronaviruses. Clones were sequenced by immunoSEQ multiplex PCR, and TCRdb holds only the in-frame ones, with some missing. The sample shows about 18,000 clones, around 82% of them seen only once. CD4+ T cells from unexposed donors were obtained before the COVID-19 pandemic (2011-2018). After about 10 days of culture, CD4+ T cells were isolated. Their recognized antigens are unknown. Sequencing used CD4+ T cells from PBMCs, cultured in vitro. These TCRs come from a human donor in good health.

In this sample, this clone turned up a few times. The chain joins TRBV11-2 to TRBJ1-2; D remains ambiguous. Trimming shortened V by 2 bases and J by 3 bases, and 7 bases separated the two germline ends. The CDR3 consists of 13 residues. The germline V gene has CDR1 SGHAT and CDR2 FQNNGV. CDR3 nucleotide sequence: TGTGCCAGCAGCTTATTCCTCCACTATGGCTACACCTTC. This gives the protein CASSLFLHYGYTF.

V and J are TRBV19 and TRBJ1-5; the D gene is possibly TRBD1 (6 bases). Deletions cut 3 bases from V and 0 bases from J, with 24 bases between. Looked up from germline, CDR1 is LNHDA and CDR2 is SQIVND (reference sequence). The CDR3 is 20 amino acids. CDR3 region: CASSILDQQGIRNSNQPQHF. The CDR3 DNA follows: TGTGCCAGTAGTATCCTCGACCAACAGGGAATCCGCAATAGCAATCAGCCCCAGCATTTT. Full variable domain (remainder filled in from reference TRBV19 and TRBJ1-5): DGGITQSPKYLFRKEGQNVTLSCEQNLNHDAMYWYRQDPGQGLRLIYYSQIVNDFQKGDIAEGYSVSREKKESFPLTVTSAQKNPTAFYLCASSILDQQGIRNSNQPQHFGDGTRLSIL.

J is TRBJ2-5 and V is TRBV29-1; no definite D call. In germline, CDR1 is SQVTM, CDR2 ANQGSEA. The CDR3 spans 12 residues. V was shortened by 5 bases and J by 4 bases, with 11 bases between the two germline ends. CDR3 sequence: CSVRDARETQYF. The CDR3 coding sequence is TGCAGCGTTCGCGACGCGAGAGAGACCCAGTACTTC.

This chain links TRBV27 with TRBJ2-7; TRBD1 aligns across 7 bases. The CDR3 length is 13 residues. Unmatched junction bases numbered 6, after V lost 5 bases and J lost 5 bases. The germline V gene encodes CDR1 MNHEY and CDR2 SMNVEV (reference sequence). The CDR3 DNA follows: TGTGCCAGCAGTAACAGGGGATACAACGAGCAGTACTTC. This encodes CASSNRGYNEQYF.

The V and J genes are TRBV6-1 and TRBJ2-1, with D unresolved. Germline CDR1 MNHNS, CDR2 SASEGT. This CDR3 spans 11 amino acids. V dropped 3 bases and J dropped 10 bases, with 7 bases sitting between them. The CDR3: CASSDLSEQFF. In DNA, the CDR3 is TGTGCCAGCAGTGATCTAAGCGAGCAGTTCTTC.

In DNA, the CDR3 is TGCGCCAGCAGTCGGTGGACTAGCGGGAGAGATGAGCAGTTCTTC. This codes for CASSRWTSGRDEQFF. V and J are TRBV5-1 and TRBJ2-1; 13 bases are shared with TRBD2. The CDR3 runs 15 residues. Trimming removed 5 bases from V and 8 bases from J; junction bases left unmatched: 7. Germline CDR1 reads SGHRS; CDR2 reads YFSETQ.

By sample fraction, this clone is medium-sized (0.01 to 0.1%). In nucleotides, the CDR3 is TGTGCCAGCAGCCTGACAGGGAATGAGCAGTTCTTC. Amino acids: CASSLTGNEQFF. V usage is TRBV11-1 and J usage is TRBJ2-1, with 7 bases aligning to TRBD1. This CDR3 comprises 12 residues. Germline CDR1 reads SGHAT; CDR2 reads FQDESV (reference sequence). The V gene end was trimmed by 5 bases and the J gene end by 7 bases; junction bases not matched to a gene: 2.

The rearrangement uses TRBV10-3 and TRBJ1-4, with unresolved D. V shed 3 bases and J shed 8 bases, with 13 bases lying between them. The CDR3 runs to 14 residues. Germline V gene sequence: CDR1 ENHRY, CDR2 SYGVKD. The CDR3 protein is CAISDSSKDEKLFF. The CDR3 DNA reads as TGTGCCATCAGTGACTCATCGAAGGACGAAAAACTGTTTTTT.

The chain recombines TRBV19 with TRBJ2-3, with D tentatively TRBD1 or TRBD2 (6 bases each). This CDR3 is 14 amino acids long. The V gene's germline CDR1 is LNHDA and CDR2 SQIVND (reference sequence). CDR3 sequence (DNA): TGTGCGAGTCGGGGGCTAGTTACGACAGATACGCAGTATTTT. It encodes CASRGLVTTDTQYF.

The gene calls are TRBV10-2 and TRBJ2-4; TRBD1 matches at 7 bases. This CDR3 contains 13 residues. V gave up 5 bases and J gave up 4 bases; unmatched junction bases: 2. Germline loops: CDR1 WSHSY, CDR2 SAAADI. CDR3 bases: TGCGCCAGCAGTACGGACAGGAAAAACATTCAGTACTTC. Translation gives CASSTDRKNIQYF.

The gene calls are TRBV7-8 and TRBJ2-1; 10 bases are shared with TRBD2. CDR1 and CDR2 from the germline V gene are SGHVS and FQNEAQ. V lost 5 bases to trimming and J lost 3 bases; unmatched junction nucleotides: 4. The CDR3 is 15 residues long. CDR3 DNA: TGTGCCAGCAGCCGAGGGACTAGCGTCTACAATGAGCAGTTCTTC. Translating gives CASSRGTSVYNEQFF.

This clone was detected a few times. The chain is built from TRBV28 and TRBJ1-2; maybe TRBD1 (6 bases). The length of the CDR3 is 14 residues. V was pared by 5 bases and J by 4 bases, with 14 bases between. From germline, CDR1 is MDHEN and CDR2 SYDVKM. CDR3 amino acids: CASSVQGFTYGYTF. CDR3 nucleotides: TGTGCCAGCAGTGTTCAGGGGTTCACCTATGGCTACACCTTC.

The chain joins TRBV14 to TRBJ2-3; no clear D gene. The CDR3 extends over 15 amino acids. V dropped 0 bases and J dropped 0 bases, with 7 bases sitting between them. Germline V gives CDR1 SGHDN, CDR2 FVKESK. The CDR3 DNA is TGTGCCAGCAGCCAAGATGGGCAGAGCACAGATACGCAGTATTTT. It codes for CASSQDGQSTDTQYF. The full variable domain, completed using reference TRBV14 and TRBJ2-3, is EAGVTQFPSHSVIEKGQTVTLRCDPISGHDNLYWYRRVMGKEIKFLLHFVKESKQDESGMPNNRFLAERTGGTYSTLKVQPAELEDSGVYFCASSQDGQSTDTQYFGPGTRLTVL.

The chain employs TRBV6-1 and TRBJ2-2; D may be TRBD1 or TRBD2 (6 bases each). Germline-derived CDR1 and CDR2 are MNHNS and SASEGT. V lost 3 bases and J 4 bases, leaving 9 bases between the germline ends. The CDR3 has 14 amino acids. The CDR3, as DNA: TGTGCCAGCAGTGACAGGGGAGGCACCGGGGAGCTGTTTTTT. Amino acids: CASSDRGGTGELFF.

The rearrangement joins TRBV7-8 to TRBJ2-7; 7 bases line up with TRBD1. CDR1 is SGHVS, CDR2 FQNEAQ, per germline. Germline trimming cut 1 base from V and 0 bases from J; bases unmatched to any gene: 0. The CDR3 totals 14 residues. Here the CDR3 reads CASSLGTGSYEQYF. For the CDR3, the DNA is TGTGCCAGCAGCTTAGGGACAGGCTCCTACGAGCAGTACTTC.

The CDR3, as DNA: TGTGCCAGCAGCTTTCCCTACTTTGACTCTGGGGCCAACGTCCTGACTTTC. Its translation is CASSFPYFDSGANVLTF. The chain recombines TRBV5-5 with TRBJ2-6; no definite D call. This CDR3 region has 17 residues. CDR1 is SGHKS and CDR2 is YYEKEE in the germline V gene (reference sequence). With 2 bases removed from V and 0 bases from J, the gap between germline ends came to 12 bases. The complete variable domain, with remaining parts taken from reference TRBV5-5 and TRBJ2-6, reads DAGVTQSPTHLIKTRGQQVTLRCSPISGHKSVSWYQQVLGQGPQFIFQYYEKEERGRGNFPDRFSARQFPNYSSELNVNALLLGDSALYLCASSFPYFDSGANVLTFGAGSRLTVL.

V gene TRBV25-1 combines with J gene TRBJ2-2; 9 nucleotides match TRBD1. This CDR3 has 16 amino acids. V lost 5 bases, J lost 6 bases, and 10 bases stayed unmatched. CDR1 is MGHDK, CDR2 SYGVNS, per germline. The CDR3 DNA reads as TGTGCCAGCAGTCATACCGGGACAGGGACGGCCGGGGAGCTGTTTTTT. Its translation: CASSHTGTGTAGELFF.

This chain connects TRBV5-3 to TRBJ2-1, with D possibly TRBD2 on 5 matching bases. TRBV5-3 is assigned to the ORF class and has an uncertain function. CDR3 size: 17 residues. The V end lost 3 bases, the J end lost 5 bases, and 21 bases lay between the germline ends. DNA for the CDR3: TGTGCCAGAAGCTACACAAGACCGACTAATCGGGACAATGAGCAGTTCTTC. Translated, it gives CARSYTRPTNRDNEQFF.

The V and J genes are TRBV7-8 and TRBJ1-3, with TRBD1 as a possible D gene (6 bases). There are 15 residues in the CDR3. V was clipped by 5 bases and J by 0 bases, with 11 bases between them. The V gene's germline CDR1 is SGHVS and CDR2 FQNEAQ. CDR3 DNA: TGTGCCAGCAGCACGGACAGTAGCTCTGGAAACACCATATATTTT. Protein sequence: CASSTDSSSGNTIYF.

This rearrangement joins TRBV6-5 to TRBJ2-7; 12 bases fit TRBD2. V shed 8 bases and J 5 bases; nucleotides not matched to a gene: 10. The V gene's germline CDR1 is MNHEY and CDR2 SVGAGI. CDR3 length equals 15 residues. CDR3 sequence reads: CASVASGRAGDEQYF. The CDR3 DNA sequence: TGTGCCAGCGTCGCTAGCGGGAGGGCCGGGGACGAGCAGTACTTC.

The chain is built from TRBV3-1 (or the pseudogene TRBV3-2) and TRBJ1-1; D remains unclear. Germline CDR1 is LGHDT and CDR2 is YNNKEL (reference sequence). The CDR3 totals 13 residues. Trimming shortened V by 2 bases and J by 0 bases, and 4 bases separated the two germline ends. CDR3 amino acids: CASSQRLNTEAFF. The CDR3 DNA sequence: TGTGCCAGCAGCCAAAGACTGAACACTGAAGCTTTCTTT.

This chain links TRBV12-5 with TRBJ2-7; 8 bases match TRBD2. The V gene end was trimmed by 2 bases and the J gene end by 7 bases; junction bases not matched to a gene: 10. Germline V gives CDR1 LGHNT, CDR2 FRNRAP. This CDR3 region has 15 residues. The CDR3 is CASGLSREGTGEQYF. CDR3 nucleotide sequence: TGTGCTAGTGGTTTGTCACGGGAGGGGACGGGGGAGCAGTACTTC.

The chain is built from TRBV6-2 or TRBV6-3 and TRBJ1-5; possibly TRBD1 for D (6 bases). There are 16 residues in the CDR3. V lost 6 bases, J lost 0 bases, and 15 bases lay in between. Germline values: CDR1 MNHEY, CDR2 SVGEGT. The CDR3: CASSPGTQLSNQPQHF. CDR3 in DNA: TGTGCCAGCAGCCCCGGGACACAACTTAGCAATCAGCCCCAGCATTTT.

The J gene is TRBJ1-2, the V gene TRBV13; 7 bases agree with TRBD1. CDR1 and CDR2 from the germline V gene are PRHDT and FYEKMQ (reference sequence). The ends lost 5 bases at V and 3 bases at J; junction bases unmatched: 9. This CDR3 spans 15 amino acids. DNA for the CDR3: TGTGCCAGCAGCAGAACTCCCGGGACAGACTATGGCTACACCTTC. The encoded protein is CASSRTPGTDYGYTF. The full variable domain, in which reference TRBV13 and TRBJ1-2 provide the parts outside the CDR3, is AAGVIQSPRHLIKEKRETATLKCYPIPRHDTVYWYQQGPGQDPQFLISFYEKMQSDKGSIPDRFSAQQFSDYHSELNMSSLELGDSALYFCASSRTPGTDYGYTFGSGTRLTVV.

The rearrangement uses TRBV9 and TRBJ2-7, with 11 bases lining up with TRBD2. J was trimmed by 3 bases and V by 4 bases; bases with no gene match: 6. CDR1 and CDR2 from the germline V gene are SGDLS and YYNGEE. This CDR3 spans 15 amino acids. This CDR3 reads CASSPGLAGYYEQYF. The DNA for the CDR3 is TGTGCCAGCAGCCCAGGACTAGCGGGCTACTACGAGCAGTACTTC.

The CDR3 nucleotides are TGTGCCAGCAGCTGCAAAAATTCACCCCTCCACTTT. It codes for CASSCKNSPLHF. The chain carries TRBV7-7 and TRBJ1-6; D uncertain. The V end lost 4 bases, the J end lost 7 bases, and 5 bases lay between the germline ends. Germline lookup yields CDR1 SSHAT and CDR2 FNYEAQ (reference sequence). The CDR3 extends over 12 amino acids.

The V gene is TRBV4-2, the J gene TRBJ2-5; 7 positions match TRBD2. V lost 1 base, J lost 5 bases, and 1 base stayed unmatched. This CDR3 has 13 residues. Germline V gene sequence: CDR1 LGHNA, CDR2 YNFKEQ. DNA for the CDR3: TGTGCCAGCAGCCAAGTCGGGAGGGAGACCCAGTACTTC. Translation gives CASSQVGRETQYF.

This clone was observed a few times. This sequence joins TRBV7-9 and TRBJ1-5; D not resolved. From germline, CDR1 is SEHNR and CDR2 FQNEAQ (reference sequence). The CDR3 runs 15 residues. The V end lost 3 bases, the J end lost 0 bases, and 9 bases lay between the germline ends. This chain's CDR3 is CASSLGGPSNQPQHF. DNA for the CDR3: TGTGCCAGCAGCTTGGGAGGGCCTAGCAATCAGCCCCAGCATTTT.

The chain carries TRBV5-1 and TRBJ2-2; D unclear. Trimming left V 0 bases short and J 2 bases short, with 8 bases between. CDR1 SGHRS and CDR2 YFSETQ come from the germline V gene. The CDR3 extends over 15 amino acids. The CDR3 sequence is CASSLDSLNTGELFF. CDR3 DNA: TGCGCCAGCAGCTTGGACTCCTTAAACACCGGGGAGCTGTTTTTT.

V usage is TRBV6-5 and J usage is TRBJ1-1; D gene unclear. The CDR3 covers 13 residues. CDR1 and CDR2 (germline): MNHEY, SVGAGI. V was pared by 3 bases and J by 1 base, with 6 bases between. In DNA, the CDR3 is TGTGCCAGCAGTTATACACGGAACACTGAAGCTTTCTTT. Its protein product is CASSYTRNTEAFF.

V usage is TRBV9 and J usage is TRBJ1-2; the match to TRBD1 covers 8 bases. V lost 0 bases, J lost 4 bases, and 5 bases stayed unmatched. The CDR3 is 15 amino acids. From germline, CDR1 is SGDLS and CDR2 YYNGEE. CDR3 coding DNA: TGTGCCAGCAGCGTAGAAACAGGGGGGGTCTATGGCTACACCTTC. Translated, it gives CASSVETGGVYGYTF.